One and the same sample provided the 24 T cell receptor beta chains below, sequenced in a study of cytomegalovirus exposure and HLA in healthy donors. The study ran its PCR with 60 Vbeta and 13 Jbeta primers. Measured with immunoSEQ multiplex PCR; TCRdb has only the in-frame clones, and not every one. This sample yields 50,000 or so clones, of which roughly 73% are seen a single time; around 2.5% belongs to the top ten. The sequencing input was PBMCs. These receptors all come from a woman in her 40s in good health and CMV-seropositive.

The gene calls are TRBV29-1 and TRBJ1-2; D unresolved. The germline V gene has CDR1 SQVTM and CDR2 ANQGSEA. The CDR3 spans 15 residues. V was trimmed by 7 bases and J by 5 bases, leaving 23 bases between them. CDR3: CSARHGAGRRYGYTF. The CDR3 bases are TGCAGCGCCAGACACGGTGCGGGTAGGCGGTATGGCTACACCTTC.

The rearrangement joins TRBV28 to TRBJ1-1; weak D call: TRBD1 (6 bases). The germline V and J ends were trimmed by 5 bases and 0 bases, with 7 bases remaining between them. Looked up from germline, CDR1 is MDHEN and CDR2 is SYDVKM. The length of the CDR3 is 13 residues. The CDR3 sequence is CASSGQMNTEAFF. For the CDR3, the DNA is TGTGCCAGCAGTGGACAGATGAACACTGAAGCTTTCTTT.

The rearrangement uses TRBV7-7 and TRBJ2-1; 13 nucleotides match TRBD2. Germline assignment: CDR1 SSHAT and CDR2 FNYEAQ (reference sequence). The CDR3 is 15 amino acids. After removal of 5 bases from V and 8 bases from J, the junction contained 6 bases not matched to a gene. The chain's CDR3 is CASSPTSGGAHEQFF. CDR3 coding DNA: TGTGCCAGCAGCCCAACTAGCGGGGGGGCCCATGAGCAGTTCTTC.

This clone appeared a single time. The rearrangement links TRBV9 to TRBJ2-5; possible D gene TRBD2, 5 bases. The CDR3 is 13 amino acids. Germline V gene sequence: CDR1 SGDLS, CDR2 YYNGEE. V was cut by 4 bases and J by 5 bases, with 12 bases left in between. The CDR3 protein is CASSRGLEETQYF. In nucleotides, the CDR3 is TGTGCCAGCAGCCGCGGGCTGGAGGAGACCCAGTACTTC.

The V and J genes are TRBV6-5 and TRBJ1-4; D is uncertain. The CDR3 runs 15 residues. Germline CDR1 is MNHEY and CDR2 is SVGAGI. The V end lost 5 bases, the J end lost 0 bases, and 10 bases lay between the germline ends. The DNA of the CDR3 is TGTGCCAGCAGTCACCGGTCCGCAACTAATGAAAAACTGTTTTTT. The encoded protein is CASSHRSATNEKLFF.

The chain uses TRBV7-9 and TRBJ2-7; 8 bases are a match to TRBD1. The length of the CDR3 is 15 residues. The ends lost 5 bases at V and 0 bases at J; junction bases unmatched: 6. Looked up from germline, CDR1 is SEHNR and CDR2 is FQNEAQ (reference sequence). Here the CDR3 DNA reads TGTGCCAGCAGCCCGAACAGGGGGAACTCCTACGAGCAGTACTTC. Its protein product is CASSPNRGNSYEQYF.

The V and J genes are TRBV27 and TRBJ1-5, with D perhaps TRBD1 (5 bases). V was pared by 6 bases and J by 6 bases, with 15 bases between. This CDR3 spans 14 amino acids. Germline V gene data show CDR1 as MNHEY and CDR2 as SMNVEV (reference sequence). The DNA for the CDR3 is TGTGCCAGCAGACTAGAGAGGGGAGGTCAGCCCCAGCATTTT. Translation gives CASRLERGGQPQHF.

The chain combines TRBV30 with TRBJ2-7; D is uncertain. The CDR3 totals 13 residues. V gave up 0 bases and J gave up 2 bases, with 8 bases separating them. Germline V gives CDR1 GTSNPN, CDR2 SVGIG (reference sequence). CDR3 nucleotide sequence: TGTGCCTGGAGTGTATCCCAGACCTACGAGCAGTACTTC. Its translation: CAWSVSQTYEQYF.

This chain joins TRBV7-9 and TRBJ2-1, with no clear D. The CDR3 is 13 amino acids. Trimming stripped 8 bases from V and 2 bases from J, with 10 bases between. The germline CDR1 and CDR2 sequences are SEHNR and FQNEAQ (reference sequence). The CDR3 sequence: CASRPSAYNEQFF. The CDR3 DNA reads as TGTGCCAGCCGCCCTTCGGCCTACAATGAGCAGTTCTTC.

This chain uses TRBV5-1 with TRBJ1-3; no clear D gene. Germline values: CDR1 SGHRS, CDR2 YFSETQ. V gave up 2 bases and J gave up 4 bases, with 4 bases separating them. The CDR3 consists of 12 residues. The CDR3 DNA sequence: TGCGCCAGCAGCTTCGGGGGAAACACCATATATTTT. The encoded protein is CASSFGGNTIYF. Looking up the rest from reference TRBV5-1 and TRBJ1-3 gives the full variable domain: KAGVTQTPRYLIKTRGQQVTLSCSPISGHRSVSWYQQTPGQGLQFLFEYFSETQRNKGNFPGRFSGRQFSNSRSEMNVSTLELGDSALYLCASSFGGNTIYFGEGSWLTVV.

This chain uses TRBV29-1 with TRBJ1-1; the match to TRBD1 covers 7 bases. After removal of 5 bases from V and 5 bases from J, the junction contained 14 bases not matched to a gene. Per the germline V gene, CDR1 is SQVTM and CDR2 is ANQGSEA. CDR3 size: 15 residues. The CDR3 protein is CSVRTGSFGATEAFF. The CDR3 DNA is TGCAGCGTTAGGACAGGCAGCTTCGGTGCTACTGAAGCTTTCTTT.

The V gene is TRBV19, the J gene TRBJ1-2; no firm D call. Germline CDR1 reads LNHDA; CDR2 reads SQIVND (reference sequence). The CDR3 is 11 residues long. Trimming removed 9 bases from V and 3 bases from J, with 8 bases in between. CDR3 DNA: TGTGCCAGCCCGCGTGACTATGGCTACACCTTC. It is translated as CASPRDYGYTF.

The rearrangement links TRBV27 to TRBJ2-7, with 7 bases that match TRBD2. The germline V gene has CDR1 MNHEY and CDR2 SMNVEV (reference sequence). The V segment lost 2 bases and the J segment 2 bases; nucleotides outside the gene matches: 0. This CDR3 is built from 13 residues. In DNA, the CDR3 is TGTGCCAGCAGTTTACGGGAGGCCTACGAGCAGTACTTC. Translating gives CASSLREAYEQYF.

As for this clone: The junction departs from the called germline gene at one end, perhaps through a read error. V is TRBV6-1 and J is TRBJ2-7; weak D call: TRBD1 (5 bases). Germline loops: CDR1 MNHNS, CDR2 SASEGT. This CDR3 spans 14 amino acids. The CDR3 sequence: CASRDWGSSYEQYF. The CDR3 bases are TGTGCCAGCCGTGATTGGGGCAGCTCCTACGAGCAGTACTTC.

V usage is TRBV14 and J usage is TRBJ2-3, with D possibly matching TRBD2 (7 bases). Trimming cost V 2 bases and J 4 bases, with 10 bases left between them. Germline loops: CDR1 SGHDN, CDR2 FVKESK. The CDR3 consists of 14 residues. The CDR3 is CASSQRGASDTQYF. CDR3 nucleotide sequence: TGTGCCAGCAGCCAACGGGGGGCCTCAGATACGCAGTATTTT.

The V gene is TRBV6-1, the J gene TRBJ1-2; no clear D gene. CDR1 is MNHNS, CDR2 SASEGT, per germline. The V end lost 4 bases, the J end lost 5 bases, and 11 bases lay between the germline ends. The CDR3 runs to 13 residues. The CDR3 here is CASSGRLIYGYTF. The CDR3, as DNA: TGTGCCAGCAGTGGCCGGTTGATATATGGCTACACCTTC.

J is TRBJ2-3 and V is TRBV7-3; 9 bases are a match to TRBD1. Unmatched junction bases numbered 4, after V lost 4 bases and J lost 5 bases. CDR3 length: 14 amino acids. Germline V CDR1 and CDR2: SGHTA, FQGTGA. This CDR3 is CASSWTGERDTQYF. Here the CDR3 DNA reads TGTGCCAGCAGCTGGACAGGGGAGAGAGATACGCAGTATTTT.

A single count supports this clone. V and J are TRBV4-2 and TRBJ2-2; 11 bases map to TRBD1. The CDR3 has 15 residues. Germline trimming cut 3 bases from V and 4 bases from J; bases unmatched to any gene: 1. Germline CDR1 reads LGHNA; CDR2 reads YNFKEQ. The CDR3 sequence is CASSHGTGGTGELFF. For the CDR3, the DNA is TGTGCCAGCAGCCACGGGACAGGGGGCACCGGGGAGCTGTTTTTT.

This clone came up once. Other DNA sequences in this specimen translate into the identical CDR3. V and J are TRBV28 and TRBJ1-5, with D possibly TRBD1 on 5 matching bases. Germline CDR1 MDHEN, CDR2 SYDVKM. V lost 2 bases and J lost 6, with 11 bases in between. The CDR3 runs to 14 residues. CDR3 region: CASSLGQGSQPQHF. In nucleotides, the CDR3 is TGTGCCAGCAGTTTAGGGCAGGGCAGTCAGCCCCAGCATTTT.

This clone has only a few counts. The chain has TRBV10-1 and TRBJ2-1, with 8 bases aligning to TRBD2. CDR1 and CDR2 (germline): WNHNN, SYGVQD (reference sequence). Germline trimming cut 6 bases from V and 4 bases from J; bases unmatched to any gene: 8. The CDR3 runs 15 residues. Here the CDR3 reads CASRPTSAGYNEQFF. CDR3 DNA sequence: TGCGCCAGCAGGCCGACTAGCGCCGGTTACAATGAGCAGTTCTTC.

CDR3 nucleotide sequence: TGTGCCAGCAGGCAAAGGACAGCCTATGGCTACACCTTC. Translation gives CASRQRTAYGYTF. The chain joins TRBV2 to TRBJ1-2, with a weak D call TRBD1 (6 bases). Germline CDR1 SNHLY, CDR2 FYNNEI. Trimming removed 6 bases from V and 4 bases from J, with 12 bases in between. This CDR3 contains 13 residues.

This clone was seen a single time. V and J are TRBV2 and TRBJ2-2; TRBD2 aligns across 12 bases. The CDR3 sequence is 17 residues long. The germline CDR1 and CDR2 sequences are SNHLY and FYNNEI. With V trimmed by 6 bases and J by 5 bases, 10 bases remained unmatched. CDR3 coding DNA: TGTGCCAGCAGACGTCTAGCGGGGGGGGTTGGAACCGGGGAGCTGTTTTTT. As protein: CASRRLAGGVGTGELFF.

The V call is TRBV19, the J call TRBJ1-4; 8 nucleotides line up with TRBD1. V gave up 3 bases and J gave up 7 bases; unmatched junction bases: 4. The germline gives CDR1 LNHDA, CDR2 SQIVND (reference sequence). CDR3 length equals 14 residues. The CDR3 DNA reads TGTGCCAGTAGTATCACAGGGGGATCTGAAAAACTGTTTTTT. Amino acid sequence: CASSITGGSEKLFF.

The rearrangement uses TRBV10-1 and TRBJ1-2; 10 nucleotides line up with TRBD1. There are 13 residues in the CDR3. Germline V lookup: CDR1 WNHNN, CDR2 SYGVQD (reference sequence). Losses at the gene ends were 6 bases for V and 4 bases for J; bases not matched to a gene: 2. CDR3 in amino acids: CASSRTGGYGYTF. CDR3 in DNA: TGCGCCAGCAGCAGGACAGGGGGCTATGGCTACACCTTC.